The 22 T cell receptor beta chains in this list originate from one sample, sequenced in a study of cytomegalovirus exposure and HLA in healthy donors. In the PCR, 60 Vbeta and 13 Jbeta primers were used. The data were produced by immunoSEQ multiplex PCR, yet TCRdb's version contains in-frame clones alone and is incomplete. This sample has 110,000 to 150,000 clones; around 70% occur once, and the top ten carry 2.1%. Sample: PBMCs. These receptors were taken from an older woman in good health and CMV-seropositive.

The chain employs TRBV4-2 and TRBJ2-2, with 10 bases lining up with TRBD2. This CDR3 has 19 amino acids. The V and J ends lost 4 bases and 0 bases, in that order; junction bases with no gene match: 11. CDR1 LGHNA and CDR2 YNFKEQ come from the germline V gene. The CDR3: CASSRQRTSGVTNTGELFF. For the CDR3, the DNA is TGTGCCAGCAGCCGCCAGAGGACTAGCGGAGTGACGAACACCGGGGAGCTGTTTTTT.

This chain links TRBV5-1 with TRBJ1-5, with D possibly being TRBD1 (6 bases). This CDR3 spans 15 amino acids. Germline values: CDR1 SGHRS, CDR2 YFSETQ. Trimming took off 4 bases at V and 4 bases at J, with 15 bases between the two ends. Written as DNA, the CDR3 is TGCGCCAGCAGCCCGGGGGCGGGAGAGAATCAGCCCCAGCATTTT. Protein product: CASSPGAGENQPQHF.

The chain couples TRBV29-1 to TRBJ1-1; possible D gene TRBD1, 6 bases. Looked up from germline, CDR1 is SQVTM and CDR2 is ANQGSEA. Trimming stripped 3 bases from V and 8 bases from J, with 13 bases between. The CDR3 has 12 amino acids. The CDR3 loop reads CSVEGGAWEAFF. For the CDR3, the DNA is TGCAGCGTTGAGGGGGGGGCATGGGAAGCTTTCTTT.

This clone was counted a single time. The chain has TRBV30 and TRBJ1-1; D remains ambiguous. The germline V gene encodes CDR1 GTSNPN and CDR2 SVGIG (reference sequence). V lost 0 bases to trimming and J lost 13 bases, with 12 bases between them. The CDR3 is made up of 11 amino acids. Here the CDR3 reads CAWSVSSRGFF. In DNA, the CDR3 is TGTGCCTGGAGTGTATCTAGTCGGGGTTTCTTT.

This clone was recorded once. The gene calls are TRBV4-1 and TRBJ2-3; possibly TRBD2 for D (5 bases). The length of the CDR3 is 15 residues. Germline V gives CDR1 MGHRA, CDR2 YSYEKL. V was pared by 1 base and J by 2 bases, with 10 bases between. The CDR3 bases are TGCGCCAGCAGCCAAGTTGGACTCACCACAGATACGCAGTATTTT. Translated: CASSQVGLTTDTQYF.

The rearrangement joins TRBV19 to TRBJ1-1; D is possibly TRBD1 (5 bases). Germline values: CDR1 LNHDA, CDR2 SQIVND (reference sequence). V lost 3 bases, J lost 3 bases, and 8 bases lay in between. The CDR3 loop spans 13 amino acids. The CDR3 bases are TGTGCCAGTAGTATCCTGACAGACACTGAAGCTTTCTTT. Residues: CASSILTDTEAFF.

This clone was seen a few times. The chain couples TRBV5-8 to TRBJ1-2; D is uncertain. This CDR3 spans 17 amino acids. The ends were cut back, 3 bases at V and 2 bases at J, with 20 bases in the middle. Germline loops: CDR1 SGHTS, CDR2 YDEGEE. The CDR3 bases are TGTGCCAGCAGCTCCCCAAGGCGGGGTCTCGCGAACTATGGCTACACCTTC. Translation gives CASSSPRRGLANYGYTF.

The V and J genes are TRBV2 and TRBJ2-2; D may be TRBD1 (5 bases). The V gene's germline CDR1 is SNHLY and CDR2 FYNNEI. Deletions cut 3 bases from V and 2 bases from J, with 13 bases between. There are 16 residues in the CDR3. DNA of the CDR3: TGTGCCAGCAGTGAGGCAGGGTATGCCAACACCGGGGAGCTGTTTTTT. It encodes CASSEAGYANTGELFF. Full variable domain (remainder filled in from reference TRBV2 and TRBJ2-2): EPEVTQTPSHQVTQMGQEVILRCVPISNHLYFYWYRQILGQKVEFLVSFYNNEISEKSEIFDDQFSVERPDGSNFTLKIRSTKLEDSAMYFCASSEAGYANTGELFFGEGSRLTVL.

The V and J genes are TRBV5-1 and TRBJ2-7, with D possibly matching TRBD1 (7 bases). The CDR3 runs to 16 residues. V lost 5 bases, J lost 7 bases, and 25 bases lay in between. Germline V gives CDR1 SGHRS, CDR2 YFSETQ. CDR3 sequence (DNA): TGCGCCAGCAGTCGAGCCCGGGACAGCGGGCAATGGGAGCAGTACTTC. Amino acid sequence: CASSRARDSGQWEQYF.

This chain joins TRBV28 and TRBJ1-3; D uncertain. The germline V and J ends were trimmed by 7 bases and 0 bases, with 13 bases remaining between them. The CDR3 is 15 residues long. CDR1 and CDR2 from the germline V gene are MDHEN and SYDVKM. The CDR3 sequence is CASTSPGSSGNTIYF. In DNA form, the CDR3 reads TGTGCCAGCACCTCCCCCGGGAGCTCTGGAAACACCATATATTTT.

The chain combines TRBV28 with TRBJ1-5; no clear D. Trimming shortened V by 5 bases and J by 1 base, and 12 bases separated the two germline ends. CDR1 and CDR2 (germline): MDHEN, SYDVKM. CDR3 length: 15 residues. CDR3 sequence reads: CASSPSGGSNQPQHF. The CDR3 DNA sequence: TGTGCCAGCAGTCCCTCGGGTGGGAGCAATCAGCCCCAGCATTTT.

V and J are TRBV28 and TRBJ1-5; unclear D gene. The V and J ends lost 2 bases and 6 bases respectively, with 8 bases between them. This CDR3 is built from 13 residues. The germline V gene has CDR1 MDHEN and CDR2 SYDVKM. In DNA form, the CDR3 reads TGTGCCAGCAGTTTAATTTTCGGTCAGCCCCAGCATTTT. This encodes CASSLIFGQPQHF.

The chain couples TRBV7-3 to TRBJ2-5, with D perhaps TRBD2 (6 bases). The germline V and J ends were trimmed by 2 bases and 2 bases, with 6 bases remaining between them. Germline CDR1 SGHTA, CDR2 FQGTGA. The CDR3 totals 13 residues. CDR3 bases: TGTGCCAGCAGCTTAGGGACTCAAGAGACCCAGTACTTC. Translation gives CASSLGTQETQYF.

The chain uses TRBV25-1 and TRBJ1-4; the match to TRBD1 covers 7 bases. CDR1 and CDR2 (germline): MGHDK, SYGVNS. The CDR3 extends over 16 amino acids. V lost 6 bases and J lost 1; bases outside the gene matches: 8. This CDR3 reads CASRGDRKGTNEKLFF. CDR3 nucleotide sequence: TGTGCCAGCAGGGGGGACAGAAAGGGAACTAATGAAAAACTGTTTTTT.

CDR3 in amino acids: CASSLVATVTEAFF. CDR3 DNA: TGTGCCAGCAGCTTGGTAGCGACTGTCACTGAAGCTTTCTTT. This sequence joins TRBV7-2 and TRBJ1-1; D remains ambiguous. Trimming cost V 3 bases and J 4 bases, with 12 bases left between them. The CDR3 contains 14 residues. CDR1 SGHTA and CDR2 FQGNSA come from the germline V gene. The full variable domain, with the rest looked up from reference TRBV7-2 and TRBJ1-1, is GAGVSQSPSNKVTEKGKDVELRCDPISGHTALYWYRQSLGQGLEFLIYFQGNSAPDKSGLPSDRFSAERTGGSVSTLTIQRTQQEDSAVYLCASSLVATVTEAFFGQGTRLTVV.

The sample holds a few counts of this clone. The rearrangement joins TRBV6-6 to TRBJ1-4; no reliable D call. The length of the CDR3 is 15 residues. Germline loops: CDR1 MNHNY, CDR2 SVGAGI (reference sequence). Trimming stripped 7 bases from V and 3 bases from J, with 15 bases between. The DNA for the CDR3 is TGTGCCAGCATGCTGGGCGGGGTAGCTAATGAAAAACTGTTTTTT. It yields the protein CASMLGGVANEKLFF.

The chain carries TRBV5-1 and TRBJ1-4; the D gene is possibly TRBD1 (5 bases). V was pared by 5 bases and J by 8 bases, with 19 bases between. This CDR3 spans 15 amino acids. CDR1 SGHRS and CDR2 YFSETQ come from the germline V gene. In DNA form, the CDR3 reads TGCGCCAGCAGGGCGCAGGGAGGCGAATTCGAAAAACTGTTTTTT. Its translation is CASRAQGGEFEKLFF.

This chain links TRBV15 with TRBJ2-3, with 10 bases matching TRBD2. CDR3 length: 18 amino acids. Germline CDR1 LNHNV, CDR2 YYDKDF (reference sequence). Trimming at V came to 2 bases and at J to 4 bases, leaving 12 bases not matched to a gene. The chain's CDR3 is CATSRQTSSGRAADTQYF. The CDR3 DNA reads as TGTGCCACCAGCAGACAGACCTCGAGCGGGAGGGCCGCAGATACGCAGTATTTT.

This clone is a singleton in its sample. V gene TRBV2 combines with J gene TRBJ2-1; 11 nucleotides line up with TRBD1. The germline CDR1 and CDR2 sequences are SNHLY and FYNNEI. The length of the CDR3 is 15 residues. V was pared by 4 bases and J by 7 bases, with 6 bases of the junction left unmatched. Here the CDR3 reads CASSAGTGGLNEQFF. The CDR3 DNA sequence: TGTGCCAGCAGTGCCGGGACAGGGGGATTAAATGAGCAGTTCTTC.

This chain connects TRBV19 to TRBJ2-5; D is possibly TRBD2 (6 bases). V lost 1 base, J lost 5 bases, and 17 bases lay in between. CDR3 length equals 16 residues. Germline CDR1 is LNHDA and CDR2 is SQIVND (reference sequence). CDR3 DNA: TGTGCCAGTAGTATAGGGGGACTCACCCACTGGGAGACCCAGTACTTC. It encodes CASSIGGLTHWETQYF. The full variable domain, rest sourced from reference TRBV19 and TRBJ2-5, is DGGITQSPKYLFRKEGQNVTLSCEQNLNHDAMYWYRQDPGQGLRLIYYSQIVNDFQKGDIAEGYSVSREKKESFPLTVTSAQKNPTAFYLCASSIGGLTHWETQYFGPGTRLLVL.

CDR3 coding DNA: TGTGCCAGCAGCTTGTTTGGGGGACAGGGGGCGCCGAACACTGAAGCTTTCTTT. Encoded protein: CASSLFGGQGAPNTEAFF. The rearrangement uses TRBV5-8 and TRBJ1-1; the match to TRBD1 covers 12 bases. CDR3 length: 18 residues. CDR1 and CDR2 (germline): SGHTS, YDEGEE. V lost 1 base and J lost 1; bases outside the gene matches: 8.

The rearrangement joins TRBV28 to TRBJ2-7, with a possible D match to TRBD1 (6 bases). CDR1 MDHEN and CDR2 SYDVKM come from the germline V gene. V dropped 3 bases and J dropped 7 bases, with 10 bases sitting between them. This CDR3 is 12 amino acids long. CDR3 nucleotides: TGTGCCAGCAGTTTCCCGAGGGGGGAGCAGTACTTC. Translating gives CASSFPRGEQYF. Together with reference TRBV28 and TRBJ2-7, the CDR3 gives the full variable domain: DVKVTQSSRYLVKRTGEKVFLECVQDMDHENMFWYRQDPGLGLRLIYFSYDVKMKEKGDIPEGYSVSREKKERFSLILESASTNQTSMYLCASSFPRGEQYFGPGTRLTVT.